This TCR beta chain was captured by sequencing in a study of cytomegalovirus exposure and HLA in healthy donors. About the research overall: Approximately 180 million T cells yielded around 120 million unique TCR beta sequences in earlier analysis.

Study-wide points: Being productive about 87% or about 30% of the time was typical of most TCR beta V segments in an earlier analysis.

Both 60 Vbeta primers and 13 Jbeta primers went into the PCR. Assay used: immunoSEQ multiplex PCR; TCRdb lists only in-frame clones, some missing. Of tens of thousands of clones detected, roughly four fifths appear once; the ten largest clones hold roughly 3.5%. V trimming: 6 bases; J trimming: 8 bases; junction bases outside the gene matches: 9. The germline gives CDR1 MNHNY, CDR2 SVGAGI (reference sequence). The CDR3 runs to 16 residues. Comment on this clone: Its matching antigen is unknown.

This sequence joins TRBV6-6 and TRBJ2-1; 14 bases agree with TRBD2. Sequences were obtained from PBMCs. The clonotype comes from a man aged 30-40 years in good health and CMV-seronegative. CDR3: CASRTVTSGRVDEQFF. As DNA, the CDR3 is TGTGCCAGCAGAACTGTGACTAGCGGGAGGGTAGATGAGCAGTTCTTC.